This TCR beta chain was identified during a study of CD8+ T cells in alopecia areata. Study information: Disease severity was quantified as SALT score of affected scalp area.

The length of the CDR3 is 14 residues. Germline lookup yields CDR1 MNHEY and CDR2 SMNVEV (reference sequence). V was trimmed by 3 bases and J by 0 bases, leaving 8 bases between them. RNA was extracted and reverse transcribed into cDNA as the sequencing template. Only in-frame clones appear in the TCRdb table, and some are missing; sequencing was by immunoSEQ multiplex PCR. The sample shows about 120,000 clones, roughly 63% of them seen only once. This clone was detected only once. Its specificity is not known. Broader study findings: Especially in alopecia totalis/universalis, lesional scalp showed greater clonality than normal scalp did.

Specified treatment: oral pan-JAK inhibitor, 5-10 mg twice daily. Alopecia areata patients provided lesional scalp punch biopsies and peripheral blood. Sorting of PBMCs yielded the CD4+ and CD8+ T cells. The sequences come from CD8+ T cells sorted from blood, collected at week 4, from a patient treated with tofacitinib. The chain employs TRBV27 and TRBJ1-1; the D gene is possibly TRBD1 (6 bases). This clonotype originated in a human donor with alopecia areata. CDR3 sequence reads: CASSFRGLNTEAFF. The CDR3 DNA sequence: TGTGCCAGCAGTTTTCGGGGGCTGAACACTGAAGCTTTCTTT.